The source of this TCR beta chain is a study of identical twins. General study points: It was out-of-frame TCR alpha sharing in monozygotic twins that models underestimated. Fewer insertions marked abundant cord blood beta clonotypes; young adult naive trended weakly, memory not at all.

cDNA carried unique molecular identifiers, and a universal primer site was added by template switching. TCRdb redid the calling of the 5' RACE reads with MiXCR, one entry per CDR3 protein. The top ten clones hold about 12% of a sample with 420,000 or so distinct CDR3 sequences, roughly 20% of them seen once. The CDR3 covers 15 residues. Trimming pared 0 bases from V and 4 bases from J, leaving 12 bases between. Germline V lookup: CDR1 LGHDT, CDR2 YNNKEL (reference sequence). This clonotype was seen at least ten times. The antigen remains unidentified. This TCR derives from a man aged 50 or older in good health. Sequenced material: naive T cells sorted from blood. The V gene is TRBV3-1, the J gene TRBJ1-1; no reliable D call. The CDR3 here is CASSQDRAGFTEAFF. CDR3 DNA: TGTGCCAGCAGCCAAGATAGAGCGGGCTTCACTGAAGCTTTCTTT. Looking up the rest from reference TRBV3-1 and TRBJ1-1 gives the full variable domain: DTAVSQTPKYLVTQMGNDKSIKCEQNLGHDTMYWYKQDSKKFLKIMFSYNNKELIINETVPNRFSPKSPDKAHLNLHINSLELGDSAVYFCASSQDRAGFTEAFFGQGTRLTVV.